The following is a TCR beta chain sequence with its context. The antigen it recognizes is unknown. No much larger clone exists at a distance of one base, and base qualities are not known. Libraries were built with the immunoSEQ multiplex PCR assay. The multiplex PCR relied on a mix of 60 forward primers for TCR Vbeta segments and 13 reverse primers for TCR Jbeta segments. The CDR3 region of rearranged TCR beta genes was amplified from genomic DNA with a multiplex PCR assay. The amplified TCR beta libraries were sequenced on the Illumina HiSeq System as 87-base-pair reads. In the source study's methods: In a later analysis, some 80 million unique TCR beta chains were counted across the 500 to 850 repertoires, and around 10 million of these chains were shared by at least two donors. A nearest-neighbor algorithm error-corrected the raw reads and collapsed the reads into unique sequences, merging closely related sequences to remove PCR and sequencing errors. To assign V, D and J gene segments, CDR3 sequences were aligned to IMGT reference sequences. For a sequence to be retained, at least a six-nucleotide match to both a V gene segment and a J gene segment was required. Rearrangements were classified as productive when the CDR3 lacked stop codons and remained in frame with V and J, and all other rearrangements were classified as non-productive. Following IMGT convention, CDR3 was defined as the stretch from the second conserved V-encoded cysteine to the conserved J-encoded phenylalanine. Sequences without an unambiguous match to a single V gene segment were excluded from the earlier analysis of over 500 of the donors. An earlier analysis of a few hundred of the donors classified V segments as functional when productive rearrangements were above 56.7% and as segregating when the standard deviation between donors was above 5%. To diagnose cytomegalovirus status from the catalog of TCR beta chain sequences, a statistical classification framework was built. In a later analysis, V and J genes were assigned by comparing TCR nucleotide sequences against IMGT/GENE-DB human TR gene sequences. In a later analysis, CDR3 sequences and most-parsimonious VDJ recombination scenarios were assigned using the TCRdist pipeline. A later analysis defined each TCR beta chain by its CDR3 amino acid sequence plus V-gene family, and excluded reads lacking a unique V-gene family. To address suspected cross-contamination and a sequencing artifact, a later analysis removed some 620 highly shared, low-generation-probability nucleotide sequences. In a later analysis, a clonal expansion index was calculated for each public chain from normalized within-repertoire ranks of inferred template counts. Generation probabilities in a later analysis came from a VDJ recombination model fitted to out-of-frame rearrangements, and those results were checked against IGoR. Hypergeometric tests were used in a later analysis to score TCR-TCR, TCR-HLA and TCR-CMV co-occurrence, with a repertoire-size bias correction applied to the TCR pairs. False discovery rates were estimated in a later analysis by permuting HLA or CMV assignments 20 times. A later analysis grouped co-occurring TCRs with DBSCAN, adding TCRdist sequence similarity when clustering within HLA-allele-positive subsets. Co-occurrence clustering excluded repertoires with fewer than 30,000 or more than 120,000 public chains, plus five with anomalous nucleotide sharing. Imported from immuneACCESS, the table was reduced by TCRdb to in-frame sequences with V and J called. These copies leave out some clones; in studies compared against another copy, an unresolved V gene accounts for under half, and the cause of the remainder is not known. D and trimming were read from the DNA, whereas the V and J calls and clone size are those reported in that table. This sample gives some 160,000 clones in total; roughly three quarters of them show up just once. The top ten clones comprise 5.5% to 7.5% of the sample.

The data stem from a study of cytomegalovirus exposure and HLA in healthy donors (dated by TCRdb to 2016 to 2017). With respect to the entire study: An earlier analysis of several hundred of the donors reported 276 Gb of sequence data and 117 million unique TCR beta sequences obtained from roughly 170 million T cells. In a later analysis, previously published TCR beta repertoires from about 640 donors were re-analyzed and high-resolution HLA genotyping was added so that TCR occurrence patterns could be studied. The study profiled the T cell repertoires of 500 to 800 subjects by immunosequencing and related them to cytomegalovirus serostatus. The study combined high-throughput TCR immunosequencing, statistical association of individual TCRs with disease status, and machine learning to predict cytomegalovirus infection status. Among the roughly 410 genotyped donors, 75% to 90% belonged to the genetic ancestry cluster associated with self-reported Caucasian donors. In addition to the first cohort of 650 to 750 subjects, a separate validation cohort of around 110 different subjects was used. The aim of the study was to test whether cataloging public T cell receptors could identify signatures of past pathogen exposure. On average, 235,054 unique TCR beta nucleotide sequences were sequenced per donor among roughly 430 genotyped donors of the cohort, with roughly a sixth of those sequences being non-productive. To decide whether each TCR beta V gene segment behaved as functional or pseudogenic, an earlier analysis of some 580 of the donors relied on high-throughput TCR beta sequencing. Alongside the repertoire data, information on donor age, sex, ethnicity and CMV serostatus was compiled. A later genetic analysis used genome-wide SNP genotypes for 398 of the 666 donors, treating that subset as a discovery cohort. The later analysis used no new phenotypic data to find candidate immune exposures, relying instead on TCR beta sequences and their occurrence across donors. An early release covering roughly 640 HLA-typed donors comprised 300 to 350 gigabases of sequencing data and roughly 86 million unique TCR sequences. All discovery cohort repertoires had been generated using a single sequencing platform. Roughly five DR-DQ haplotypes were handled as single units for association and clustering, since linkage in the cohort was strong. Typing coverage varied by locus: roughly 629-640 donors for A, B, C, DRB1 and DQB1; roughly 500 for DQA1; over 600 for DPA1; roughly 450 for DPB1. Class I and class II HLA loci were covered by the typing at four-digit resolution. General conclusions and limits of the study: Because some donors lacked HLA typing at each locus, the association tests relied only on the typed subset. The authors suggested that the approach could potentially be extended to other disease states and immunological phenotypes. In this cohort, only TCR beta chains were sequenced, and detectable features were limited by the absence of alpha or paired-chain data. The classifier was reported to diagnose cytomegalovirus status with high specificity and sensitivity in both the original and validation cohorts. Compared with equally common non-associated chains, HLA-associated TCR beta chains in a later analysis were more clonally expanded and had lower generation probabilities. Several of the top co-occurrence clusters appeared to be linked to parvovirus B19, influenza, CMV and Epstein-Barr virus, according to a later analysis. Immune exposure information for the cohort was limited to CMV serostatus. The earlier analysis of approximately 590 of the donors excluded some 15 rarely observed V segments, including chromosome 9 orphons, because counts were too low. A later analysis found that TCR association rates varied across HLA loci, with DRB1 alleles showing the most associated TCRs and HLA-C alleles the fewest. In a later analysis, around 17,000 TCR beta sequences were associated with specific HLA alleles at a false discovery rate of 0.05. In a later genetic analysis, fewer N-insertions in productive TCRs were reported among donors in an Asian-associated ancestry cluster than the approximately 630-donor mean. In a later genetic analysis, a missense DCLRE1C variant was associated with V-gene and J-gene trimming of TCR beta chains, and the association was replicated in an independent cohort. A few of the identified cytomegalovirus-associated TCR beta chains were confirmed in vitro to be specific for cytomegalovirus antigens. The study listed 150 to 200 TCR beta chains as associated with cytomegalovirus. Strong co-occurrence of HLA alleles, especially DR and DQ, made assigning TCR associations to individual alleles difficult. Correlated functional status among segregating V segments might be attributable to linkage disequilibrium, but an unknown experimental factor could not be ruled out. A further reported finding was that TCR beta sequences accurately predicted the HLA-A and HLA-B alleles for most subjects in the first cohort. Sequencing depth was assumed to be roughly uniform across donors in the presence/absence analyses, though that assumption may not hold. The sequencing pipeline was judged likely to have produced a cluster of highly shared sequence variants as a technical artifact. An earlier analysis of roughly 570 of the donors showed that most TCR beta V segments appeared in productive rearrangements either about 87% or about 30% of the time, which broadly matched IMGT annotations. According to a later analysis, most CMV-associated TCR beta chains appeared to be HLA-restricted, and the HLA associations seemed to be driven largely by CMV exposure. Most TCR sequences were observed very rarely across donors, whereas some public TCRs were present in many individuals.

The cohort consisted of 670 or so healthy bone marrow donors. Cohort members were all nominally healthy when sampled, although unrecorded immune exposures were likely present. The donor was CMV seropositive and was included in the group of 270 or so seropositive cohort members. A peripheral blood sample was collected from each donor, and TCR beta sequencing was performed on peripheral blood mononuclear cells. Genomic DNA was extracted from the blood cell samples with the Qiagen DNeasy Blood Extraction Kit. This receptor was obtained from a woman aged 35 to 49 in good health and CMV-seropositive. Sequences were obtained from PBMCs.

This receptor carries the CDR3 CAWSVGGARGYTF. The nucleotides read TGTGCCTGGAGCGTTGGGGGGGCTAGGGGCTACACCTTC. The chain employs TRBV30 and TRBJ1-2; TRBD1 might be the D gene, on 6 matching bases. V loses 3 bases of germline sequence and J loses 8 bases, and the interval between the two ends is 16 bases. The CDR3 runs 13 amino acids, cysteine and phenylalanine included. Only the CDR3 DNA is retained, 39 bases long and in frame from the first base. CDR1 and CDR2, per the germline V gene (reference sequence), are GTSNPN and SVGIG.